Below, 9 T cell receptor beta chains from the same sample are listed, as sequenced in a study of T cell repertoires in cytomegalovirus infection. TCRdb used MiXCR to reprocess the reads, holding one entry per CDR3 protein. This sample has fewer than 550,000 distinct CDR3 sequences, with approximately 10% found just once. The specimen was PBMCs. These receptors originate from a human donor in good health (CMV status not recorded). Some clones in this sample may be carry-over from other donors' samples.

The chain is built from TRBV10-3 and TRBJ1-1; no clear D gene. Germline-derived CDR1 and CDR2 are ENHRY and SYGVKD. The CDR3 runs to 12 residues. Trimming left V 2 bases short and J 6 bases short, with 7 bases between. Written as DNA, the CDR3 is TGTGCCATCAGTGAGGACCTTTCTGAAGCTTTCTTT. It codes for CAISEDLSEAFF.

This clonotype was observed at least ten times. This rearrangement joins TRBV11-2 to TRBJ1-4; a weak D match, TRBD1 (6 bases). V was trimmed by 5 bases and J by 5 bases, leaving 9 bases between them. Germline-derived CDR1 and CDR2 are SGHAT and FQNNGV. The CDR3 is made up of 13 amino acids. The CDR3 DNA follows: TGTGCCAGCAGCGTTACAGGGAATGAAAAACTGTTTTTT. It encodes CASSVTGNEKLFF.

The chain has TRBV27 and TRBJ1-2; no definite D call. Trimming cost V 7 bases and J 2 bases, with 17 bases left between them. Germline V CDR1 and CDR2: MNHEY, SMNVEV (reference sequence). The CDR3 is 15 residues long. DNA of the CDR3: TGTGCCAGCACCGAGGACCGCTATGGCAACTATGGCTACACCTTC. This sequence encodes CASTEDRYGNYGYTF.

This clonotype was found many times. This sequence joins TRBV5-1 and TRBJ2-2; possibly TRBD2 for D (6 bases). Germline CDR1 and CDR2: SGHRS and YFSETQ. The CDR3 covers 13 residues. V lost 2 bases, J lost 6 bases, and 8 bases lay in between. The CDR3 DNA sequence: TGCGCCAGCAGCTTCGGGGAGGCCGGGGAGCTGTTTTTT. Protein: CASSFGEAGELFF. The variable domain in full, completed from reference TRBV5-1 and TRBJ2-2, reads KAGVTQTPRYLIKTRGQQVTLSCSPISGHRSVSWYQQTPGQGLQFLFEYFSETQRNKGNFPGRFSGRQFSNSRSEMNVSTLELGDSALYLCASSFGEAGELFFGEGSRLTVL.

The gene calls are TRBV7-9 and TRBJ2-1, with 7 bases identical to TRBD2. Losses at the gene ends were 6 bases for V and 0 bases for J; bases not matched to a gene: 8. The CDR3 is made up of 16 amino acids. In germline, CDR1 is SEHNR, CDR2 FQNEAQ (reference sequence). The CDR3 sequence: CASRYGRESSYNEQFF. In DNA, the CDR3 is TGTGCCAGCAGGTACGGGCGGGAGAGCTCCTACAATGAGCAGTTCTTC.

This rearrangement joins TRBV19 to TRBJ2-7; no definite D call. CDR1 is LNHDA and CDR2 is SQIVND in the germline V gene (reference sequence). V was cut by 5 bases and J by 3 bases, with 11 bases left in between. The CDR3 has 13 residues. CDR3 protein: CASSRAGDYEQYF. In nucleotides, the CDR3 is TGTGCCAGTAGTCGGGCAGGTGACTACGAGCAGTACTTC.

This clonotype was observed at least ten times. The genes are TRBV7-3 and TRBJ2-1; D could derive from TRBD1 or TRBD2 (6 bases each). Looked up from germline, CDR1 is SGHTA and CDR2 is FQGTGA. The CDR3 sequence is 14 residues long. V shed 4 bases and J shed 5 bases, with 12 bases lying between them. CDR3 region: CASSSSGADNEQFF. The CDR3 DNA reads TGTGCCAGCAGCTCCTCGGGGGCCGACAATGAGCAGTTCTTC.

This clonotype was counted at least ten times. The chain uses TRBV7-9 and TRBJ2-7; 7 bases are a match to TRBD1. CDR3 length: 16 residues. With 8 bases clipped from V and 2 bases from J, the junction kept 15 bases outside the gene matches. CDR1 is SEHNR, CDR2 FQNEAQ, per germline (reference sequence). CDR3 nucleotides: TGTGCCAGCGGCCCGAGACAGGGTAAAATCCCCTACGAGCAGTACTTC. Translation gives CASGPRQGKIPYEQYF.

In this sample, this clonotype turned up many times. The rearrangement joins TRBV20-1 to TRBJ2-5; 10 positions agree with TRBD2. V lost 3 bases, J lost 6 bases, and 7 bases stayed unmatched. The CDR3 is made up of 14 amino acids. Germline values: CDR1 DFQATT, CDR2 SNEGSKA (reference sequence). Written as DNA, the CDR3 is TGCAGTGCTAGTCCTAGCGGGGGCTCAAAGACCCAGTACTTC. This encodes CSASPSGGSKTQYF.